The 5 T cell receptor beta chains presented below share a single source sample, sequenced in a study of blood T cell repertoires in COVID-19. Measured with immunoSEQ multiplex PCR; TCRdb has only the in-frame clones, and not every one. Of around 100,000 clones listed, under 80% were seen once; the top ten hold about 20%. Material for sequencing was peripheral blood. The source is a man aged 70-80 years with active or convalescent COVID-19.

This clone occurred a few times. V and J are TRBV5-1 and TRBJ2-1, with TRBD2 identical over 10 bases. V gave up 0 bases and J gave up 4 bases; unmatched junction bases: 1. Per the germline V gene, CDR1 is SGHRS and CDR2 is YFSETQ. The CDR3 covers 15 residues. In nucleotides, the CDR3 is TGCGCCAGCAGCTTGGAACTAGCGGGATACAATGAGCAGTTCTTC. Protein: CASSLELAGYNEQFF. Variable domain in full (rest from reference TRBV5-1 and TRBJ2-1): KAGVTQTPRYLIKTRGQQVTLSCSPISGHRSVSWYQQTPGQGLQFLFEYFSETQRNKGNFPGRFSGRQFSNSRSEMNVSTLELGDSALYLCASSLELAGYNEQFFGPGTRLTVL.

The rearrangement joins TRBV6-1 to TRBJ2-7, with 9 bases identical to TRBD1. V lost 2 bases, J lost 3 bases, and 2 bases stayed unmatched. Germline values: CDR1 MNHNS, CDR2 SASEGT. The CDR3 has 14 amino acids. The CDR3, as DNA: TGTGCCAGCAGTGAATGGACAGGGGTCTACGAGCAGTACTTC. It codes for CASSEWTGVYEQYF.

The chain recombines TRBV30 with TRBJ2-7; 9 nucleotides agree with TRBD2. The ends lost 3 bases at V and 4 bases at J; junction bases unmatched: 10. CDR1 and CDR2 from the germline V gene are GTSNPN and SVGIG (reference sequence). The CDR3 totals 15 residues. The CDR3 protein is CAWSSRGGRSYEQYF. The CDR3 DNA reads as TGTGCCTGGAGCTCGCGGGGGGGCCGGAGTTACGAGCAGTACTTC.

The chain has TRBV28 and TRBJ1-2; the D is unclear. The CDR3 has 13 residues. V dropped 5 bases and J dropped 4 bases, with 11 bases sitting between them. CDR1 MDHEN and CDR2 SYDVKM come from the germline V gene. The CDR3 sequence: CASSPLDIYGYTF. CDR3 coding DNA: TGTGCCAGCAGTCCCCTCGACATCTATGGCTACACCTTC.

This clone was picked up one time. In nucleotides, the CDR3 is TGTGCCAGCAGCCAAGATCACGGGGGGAACACTGAAGCTTTCTTT. Translating gives CASSQDHGGNTEAFF. J is TRBJ1-1 and V is TRBV3-1 (or the pseudogene TRBV3-2); TRBD1 might be the D (5 bases). The V end lost 0 bases, the J end lost 1 base, and 9 bases lay between the germline ends. The CDR3 is made up of 15 amino acids. Germline lookup yields CDR1 LGHDT and CDR2 YNNKEL (reference sequence).